This T cell receptor delta chain was recorded in a study of Vδ1+ human thymocytes. Thymocytes were sorted as CD3+ TCRVdelta1+ TCRVdelta2- after alphabeta T cell depletion. Purity of the sorted Vdelta1+ thymocytes ranged from 98% to 99.6%. As to this clone: What it binds is not known. The junction departs from germline at one end; a sequencing error may be responsible.

Study-wide points: Thymic TRG and TRD repertoires appeared highly polyclonal, with Gaussian CDR3 length distributions.

Sequences come from RNA converted to cDNA by reverse transcription. Multiplex PCR used pooled V-gene forward primers and a constant-region reverse primer to amplify CDR3s. TCRdb used CATT to re-call clones from the multiplex PCR reads. The data hold tens of thousands of delta-chain clones, with approximately 16% observed a single time. Germline V lookup: CDR1 TSWWSYY, CDR2 QGS. The CDR3 loop spans 15 amino acids. Sequencing used Vdelta1+ gamma-delta thymocytes from the thymus. Subset in this sample: FACS-sorted CD3+ TCRalphabeta- TCRVdelta1+ TCRVdelta2- thymocytes. The receptor was derived from a boy in the first two years of life who had congenital heart surgery. The rearrangement uses TRDV1 and TRDJ1; D is perhaps TRDD3 (5 bases). The CDR3 DNA reads TGTGCTCATGGGGAACTGTCCGGGGGCCCCGATAAACTCATCTTT. Its protein is CAHGELSGGPDKLIF.